This T cell receptor beta chain was sequenced during a study of patients and donors after allogeneic stem cell transplantation. TCRdb re-called the RT-PCR reads with MiXCR, one entry per CDR3 protein. The table shows a few hundred thousand distinct CDR3 sequences, with less than 50% occurring only once. CDR1 and CDR2 (germline): LGHDT, YNNKEL (reference sequence). Trimming stripped 0 bases from V and 8 bases from J, with 7 bases between. This CDR3 spans 12 amino acids. Sequencing was carried out using blood, either unsorted or a sorted T cell fraction (not recorded which). The genes are TRBV3-1 and TRBJ1-2; the D is unclear. The receptor comes from a human donor who was either an allogeneic HSCT recipient or a stem cell or donor lymphocyte infusion donor (not recorded which). It is not recorded whose cells these are; they may come from a transplant donor. The DNA of the CDR3 is TGTGCCAGCAGCCAAGACACGTCCGGCTACACCTTC. Protein sequence: CASSQDTSGYTF. The full variable domain, rest sourced from reference TRBV3-1 and TRBJ1-2, is DTAVSQTPKYLVTQMGNDKSIKCEQNLGHDTMYWYKQDSKKFLKIMFSYNNKELIINETVPNRFSPKSPDKAHLNLHINSLELGDSAVYFCASSQDTSGYTFGSGTRLTVV.